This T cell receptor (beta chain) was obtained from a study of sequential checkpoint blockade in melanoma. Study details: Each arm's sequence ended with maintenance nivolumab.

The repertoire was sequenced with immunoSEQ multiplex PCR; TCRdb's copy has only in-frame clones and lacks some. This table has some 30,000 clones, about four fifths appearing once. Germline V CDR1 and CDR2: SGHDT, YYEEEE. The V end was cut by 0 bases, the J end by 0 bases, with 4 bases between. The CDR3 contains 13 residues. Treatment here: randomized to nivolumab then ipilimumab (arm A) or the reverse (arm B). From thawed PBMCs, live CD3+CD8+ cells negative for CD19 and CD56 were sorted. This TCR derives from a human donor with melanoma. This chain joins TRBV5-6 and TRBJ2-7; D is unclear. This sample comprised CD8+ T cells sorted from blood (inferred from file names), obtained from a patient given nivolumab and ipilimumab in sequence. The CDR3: CASSLDISYEQYF. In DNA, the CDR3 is TGTGCCAGCAGCTTGGACATCTCCTACGAGCAGTACTTC.